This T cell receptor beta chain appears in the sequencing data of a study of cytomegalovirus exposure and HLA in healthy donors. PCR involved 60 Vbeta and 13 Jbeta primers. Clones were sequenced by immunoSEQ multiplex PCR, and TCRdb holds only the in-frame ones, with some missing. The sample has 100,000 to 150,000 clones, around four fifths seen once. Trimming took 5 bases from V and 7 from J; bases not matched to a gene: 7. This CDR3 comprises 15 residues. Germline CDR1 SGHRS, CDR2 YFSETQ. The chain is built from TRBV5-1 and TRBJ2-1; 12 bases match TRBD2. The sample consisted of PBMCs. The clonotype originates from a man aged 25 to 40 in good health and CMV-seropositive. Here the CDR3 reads CASRPPGLAGNEQFF. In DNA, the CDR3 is TGCGCCAGCAGACCTCCGGGACTAGCGGGTAATGAGCAGTTCTTC.